This TCR beta chain was sequenced for a study of technical replicates of blood from several donors. The CDR3 runs to 15 residues. The V end lost 3 bases, the J end lost 0 bases, and 9 bases lay between the germline ends. Germline V gene sequence: CDR1 KGHSH, CDR2 LQKENI. Sequencing was performed with immunoSEQ multiplex PCR; in TCRdb, only in-frame clones are kept and a portion is missing. The sample carries around 15,000 clones, about four fifths recorded once. This chain links TRBV18 with TRBJ1-3; tentatively, D is TRBD1 (6 bases). This receptor was obtained from a human donor in good health. Some clones in this sample may be carry-over from other donors' samples. Sequencing input: PBMCs. CDR3 nucleotides: TGTGCCAGCTCACCGACAGGACGCTCTGGAAACACCATATATTTT. It is translated as CASSPTGRSGNTIYF.